Here is one T cell receptor beta chain with its context. The clone's antigen remains unknown. Libraries were constructed by the immunoSEQ multiplex PCR assay. For the multiplex PCR, a mixture combining 60 forward primers for TCR Vbeta segments and 13 reverse primers for TCR Jbeta segments was used. The CDR3 region of rearranged TCR beta genes was amplified from genomic DNA by a multiplex PCR assay. On the Illumina HiSeq System, the amplified TCR beta libraries were sequenced as 87-base-pair reads. On the study's bioinformatics: A later analysis counted tens of millions of unique TCR beta chains across the 550 to 700 repertoires, and some 12 million of these chains were shared by at least two donors. To remove PCR and sequencing errors, raw reads were error-corrected and collapsed into unique sequences using a nearest-neighbor algorithm that merged closely related sequences. Alignment of CDR3 sequences to IMGT reference sequences was used to assign V, D and J gene segments. For a sequence to be retained, a match of at least six nucleotides to both a V gene segment and a J gene segment was required. A rearrangement was called productive if the CDR3 had no stop codons and remained in frame with V and J, and every other rearrangement was called non-productive. CDR3 was defined according to IMGT convention as the region running from the second conserved V-encoded cysteine to the conserved J-encoded phenylalanine. Sequences without an unambiguous match to a single V gene segment were excluded from the earlier analysis of over 500 of the donors. In an earlier analysis of a few hundred of the donors, V segments were called functional above 56.7% productive rearrangements and were called segregating when the between-donor standard deviation exceeded 5%. To diagnose cytomegalovirus status from the catalog of TCR beta chain sequences, a statistical classification framework was built. In a later analysis, TCR nucleotide sequences were compared against IMGT/GENE-DB human TR gene sequences so that V and J genes could be assigned. Using the TCRdist pipeline, a later analysis assigned CDR3 sequences along with most-parsimonious VDJ recombination scenarios. In a later analysis, each TCR beta chain was defined by its CDR3 amino acid sequence together with its V-gene family, and reads without a unique V-gene family were excluded. In a later analysis, several hundred highly shared, low-generation-probability nucleotide sequences were removed to address suspected cross-contamination and a sequencing artifact. In a later analysis, a clonal expansion index was calculated for each public chain from normalized within-repertoire ranks of inferred template counts. Generation probabilities in a later analysis came from a VDJ recombination model fitted to out-of-frame rearrangements, and those results were checked against IGoR. In a later analysis, TCR-TCR, TCR-HLA and TCR-CMV co-occurrence was scored with hypergeometric tests, and a repertoire-size bias correction was applied to TCR pairs. A later analysis estimated false discovery rates by permuting HLA or CMV assignments 20 times. In a later analysis, co-occurring TCRs were grouped using DBSCAN, with TCRdist sequence similarity added in when clustering inside HLA-allele-positive subsets. For co-occurrence clustering, repertoires with fewer than 30,000 or more than 120,000 public chains were excluded, along with four to six repertoires with anomalous nucleotide sharing. Here the immuneACCESS table is served through TCRdb, limited to in-frame sequences with V and J called. Missing clones are a known gap in these copies; in checked studies unresolved V genes cover under half, and the rest lacks a known reason. V, J and clone size derive from that table, while D and trimming were established from the DNA sequence. The table kept for this sample lists 45,000 to 60,000 clones. The top ten clones comprise 3.5% to 4% of the sample.

The germline V gene yields SGHAT for CDR1 and FQNNGV for CDR2. The CDR3 goes from the cysteine to the phenylalanine over 16 residues. Of the read, only the CDR3 DNA is kept; its 48 bases are in frame from base 1. V and J are trimmed by 0 bases and 6 bases, and the gene matches miss 8 bases of the junction. These data are taken from a study of cytomegalovirus exposure and HLA in healthy donors (dated by TCRdb to about 2017). Regarding the complete study: In an earlier analysis of approximately 500 of the donors, under 300 Gb of sequence data and some 100 million unique TCR beta sequences from approximately 180 million T cells were reported. An early release covering just under 650 HLA-typed donors comprised roughly 300 gigabases of sequencing data and around 80 million unique TCR sequences. Of the roughly 420 genotyped donors, 75% to 85% were placed in the genetic ancestry cluster associated with self-reported Caucasian donors. The study aimed to test whether signatures of past pathogen exposure could be identified by cataloging public T cell receptors. The study profiled the T cell repertoires of 550 to 700 subjects by immunosequencing and related them to cytomegalovirus serostatus. Besides the first cohort of some 670 subjects, a separate validation cohort made up of around 120 different subjects was used. To predict cytomegalovirus infection status, the study combined high-throughput TCR immunosequencing, statistical association of individual TCRs with disease status, and machine learning. A later analysis re-examined previously published TCR beta repertoires from several hundred donors and added high-resolution HLA genotyping to investigate patterns of TCR occurrence. Rather than drawing on any new phenotypic data, the later analysis identified candidate immune exposures from TCR beta sequences and the way those sequences occurred across donors. An earlier analysis of several hundred of the donors used high-throughput TCR beta sequencing to judge whether each TCR beta V gene segment behaved as functional or pseudogenic. Donor age, sex, ethnicity and CMV serostatus were compiled alongside the repertoire data. In a later genetic analysis, genome-wide SNP genotypes for about 65% of the roughly 700 donors were used, and that subset was treated as a discovery cohort. Every discovery cohort repertoire had been produced on one sequencing platform. Class I and class II HLA loci were covered by the typing at four-digit resolution. The number of donors typed differed by locus, with about 629-640 for A, B, C, DRB1 and DQB1, 522 for DQA1, over 600 for DPA1, and 472 for DPB1. Roughly 5 DR-DQ haplotypes were handled as single units for association and clustering, since linkage in the cohort was strong. Among a few hundred genotyped donors of the cohort, an average of 235,054 unique TCR beta nucleotide sequences were sequenced per donor, about a sixth of them non-productive.

The cohort was made up of around 720 healthy bone marrow donors. At the time of sampling, all cohort members were nominally healthy, though unrecorded immune exposures were likely present. The donor was CMV seronegative and belonged to the group of 350 or so seronegative cohort members. Every donor gave a peripheral blood sample, and the peripheral blood mononuclear cells from that sample were used for TCR beta sequencing. Genomic DNA extraction from the blood cell samples was performed with the Qiagen DNeasy Blood Extraction Kit. Results the study describes overall, beyond this receptor: A later analysis found that most CMV-associated TCR beta chains appeared HLA-restricted, with HLA associations seemingly driven largely by CMV exposure. A later genetic analysis associated a missense DCLRE1C variant with V-gene and J-gene trimming of TCR beta chains, and an independent cohort replicated the association. Sequencing depth was assumed to be roughly uniform across donors in the presence/absence analyses, though that assumption may not hold. According to a later genetic analysis, donors in an Asian-associated ancestry cluster had fewer N-insertions in productive TCRs than the approximately 650-donor mean. A later analysis associated roughly 17,000 TCR beta sequences with specific HLA alleles at a false discovery rate of 0.05. The 87-base-pair reads could not distinguish some IMGT-functional V segments, including TRBV6-2 and TRBV6-3, so those segments were excluded. Linkage disequilibrium might explain the correlated functional status among segregating V segments, but an unknown experimental factor could not be excluded. In a later analysis, several top co-occurrence clusters were reported to appear linked to parvovirus B19, influenza, CMV and Epstein-Barr virus. The authors suggested that the approach could potentially be extended to other disease states and immunological phenotypes. Three of the identified cytomegalovirus-associated TCR beta chains were confirmed in vitro to be specific for cytomegalovirus antigens. In the study, 150 to 200 TCR beta chains were listed as associated with cytomegalovirus. Immune exposure information for the cohort was limited to CMV serostatus. The classifier was reported to diagnose cytomegalovirus status with high specificity and sensitivity in both the original cohort and the validation cohort. A cluster of highly shared sequence variants was judged likely to be a technical artifact of the sequencing pipeline. A later analysis found that TCR association rates varied across HLA loci, with DRB1 alleles showing the most associated TCRs and HLA-C alleles the fewest. Because counts were too low, seventeen rarely observed V segments, including chromosome 9 orphons, were excluded from the earlier analysis of around 590 of the donors. In a later analysis, HLA-associated TCR beta chains showed more clonal expansion and lower generation probabilities than non-associated chains that were equally common. In this cohort, only TCR beta chains were sequenced, and detectable features were limited by the absence of alpha or paired-chain data. Because some donors lacked HLA typing at each locus, the association tests relied only on the typed subset. When HLA alleles, especially DR and DQ, strongly co-occurred, TCR associations were difficult to assign to individual alleles. Most TCR sequences were seen in very few donors, while some public TCRs were found in many individuals. A further reported finding was that TCR beta sequences accurately predicted the HLA-A and HLA-B alleles for most subjects in the first cohort. Broadly in line with IMGT annotations, most TCR beta V segments showed up in productive rearrangements about 90% or about 30% of the time in an earlier analysis of approximately 600 of the donors.

The sample comprised PBMCs. The chain is made from TRBV11-2 and TRBJ2-1; TRBD2 fits 7 bases in the junction. The clonotype was recovered from a male donor in good health and CMV-seronegative. The CDR3 region reads CASSLDRQLAVNEQFF. Read as DNA, the sequence is TGTGCCAGCAGCTTAGATCGGCAGCTAGCGGTCAATGAGCAGTTCTTC.